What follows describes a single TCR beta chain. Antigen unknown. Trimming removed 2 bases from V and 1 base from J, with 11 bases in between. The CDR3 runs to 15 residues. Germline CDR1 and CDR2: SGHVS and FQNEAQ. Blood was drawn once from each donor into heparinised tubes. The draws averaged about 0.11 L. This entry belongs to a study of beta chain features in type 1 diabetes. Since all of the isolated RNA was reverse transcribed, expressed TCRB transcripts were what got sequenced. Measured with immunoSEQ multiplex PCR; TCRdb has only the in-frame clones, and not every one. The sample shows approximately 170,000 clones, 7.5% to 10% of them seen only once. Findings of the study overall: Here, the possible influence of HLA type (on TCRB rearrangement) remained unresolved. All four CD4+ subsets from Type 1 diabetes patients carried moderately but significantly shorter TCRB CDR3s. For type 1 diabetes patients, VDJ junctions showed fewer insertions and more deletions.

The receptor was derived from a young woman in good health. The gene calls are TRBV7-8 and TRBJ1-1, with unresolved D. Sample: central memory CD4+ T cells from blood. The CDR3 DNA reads TGTGCCAGCAGCTTACTCCTTACAGAGAACACTGAAGCTTTCTTT. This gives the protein CASSLLLTENTEAFF.